The 4 T cell receptor beta chains in this list originate from one sample, sequenced in a study of blood T cell repertoires in COVID-19 (dated by TCRdb to the early 2020s). The library came from the immunoSEQ multiplex PCR assay. TCRdb limited this immuneACCESS table to in-frame rearrangements with V and J called. A share of clones is missing; checked studies link under half to unresolved V genes, and the rest is unexplained. The sample table holds approximately 260,000 clones, of which 85% to 90% were seen once. The ten top clones hold less than 5% of the sample. Sequencing used peripheral blood. These receptor sequences come from a woman between 35 and 50 years old who had recovered from COVID-19.

V usage is TRBV13 and J usage is TRBJ1-5, with D possibly matching TRBD1 (6 bases). With 3 bases removed from V and 5 bases from J, the gap between germline ends came to 14 bases. The CDR3 spans 15 residues. Germline CDR1 PRHDT, CDR2 FYEKMQ (reference sequence). The CDR3 region is CASSLGRGADQPQHF. The CDR3 DNA follows: TGTGCCAGCAGCTTGGGTCGGGGGGCGGATCAGCCCCAGCATTTT.

This sequence joins TRBV30 and TRBJ1-2; tentatively, D is TRBD1 (5 bases). Germline V CDR1 and CDR2: GTSNPN, SVGIG (reference sequence). The CDR3 runs to 15 residues. V was trimmed by 0 bases and J by 8 bases, leaving 19 bases between them. The CDR3 spells CAWSVVGGGEWGYTF. DNA of the CDR3: TGTGCCTGGAGTGTCGTGGGGGGAGGGGAATGGGGCTACACCTTC.

This clone was counted a single time. The J gene is TRBJ2-5, the V gene TRBV2; 10 bases are a match to TRBD2. The germline V gene encodes CDR1 SNHLY and CDR2 FYNNEI. V gave up 6 bases and J gave up 6 bases; unmatched junction bases: 7. The CDR3 is 14 residues long. The CDR3 loop reads CASRDSGGSKTQYF. CDR3 nucleotide sequence: TGTGCCAGCAGAGATAGCGGGGGGTCAAAGACCCAGTACTTC.

V gene TRBV29-1 combines with J gene TRBJ2-7, with 9 bases lining up with TRBD1. Germline V gives CDR1 SQVTM, CDR2 ANQGSEA. This CDR3 has 11 residues. Losses at the gene ends were 7 bases for V and 10 bases for J; bases not matched to a gene: 8. The DNA of the CDR3 is TGCAGCGGGGCTGGACAGGGGAAACAGTACTTC. Its translation is CSGAGQGKQYF.